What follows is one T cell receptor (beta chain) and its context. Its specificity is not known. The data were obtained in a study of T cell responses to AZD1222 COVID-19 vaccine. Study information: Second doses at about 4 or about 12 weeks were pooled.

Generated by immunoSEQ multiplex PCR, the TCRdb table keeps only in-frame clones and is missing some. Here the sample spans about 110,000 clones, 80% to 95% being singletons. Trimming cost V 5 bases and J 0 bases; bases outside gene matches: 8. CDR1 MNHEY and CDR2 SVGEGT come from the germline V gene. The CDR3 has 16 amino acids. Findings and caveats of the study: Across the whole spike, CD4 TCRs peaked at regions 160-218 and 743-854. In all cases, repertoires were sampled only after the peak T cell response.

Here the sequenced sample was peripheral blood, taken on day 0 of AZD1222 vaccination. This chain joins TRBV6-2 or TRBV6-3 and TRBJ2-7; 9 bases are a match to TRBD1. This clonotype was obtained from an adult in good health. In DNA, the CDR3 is TGTGCCAGCAGTGGGGACAGGGCCGTTTTCTCCTACGAGCAGTACTTC. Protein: CASSGDRAVFSYEQYF.